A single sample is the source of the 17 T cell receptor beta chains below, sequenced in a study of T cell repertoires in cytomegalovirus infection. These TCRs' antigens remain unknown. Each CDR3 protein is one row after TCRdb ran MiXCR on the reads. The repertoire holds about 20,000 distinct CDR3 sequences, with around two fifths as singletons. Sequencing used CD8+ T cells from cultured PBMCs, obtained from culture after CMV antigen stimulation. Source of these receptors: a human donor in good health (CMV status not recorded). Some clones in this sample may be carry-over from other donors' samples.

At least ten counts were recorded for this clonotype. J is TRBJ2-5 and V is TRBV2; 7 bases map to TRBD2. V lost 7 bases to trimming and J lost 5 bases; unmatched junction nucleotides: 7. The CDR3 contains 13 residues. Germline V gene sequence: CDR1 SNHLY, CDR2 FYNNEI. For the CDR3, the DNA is TGTGCCAGCATGGCGGGGGAAGGGGAGACCCAGTACTTC. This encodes CASMAGEGETQYF.

The CDR3 reads CASSPVEWVPYNSPLHF. CDR3 DNA: TGTGCCAGCAGCCCAGTGGAGTGGGTCCCCTATAATTCACCCCTCCACTTT. The V gene is TRBV7-9, the J gene TRBJ1-6, with D hard to call. Deletions cut 5 bases from V and 2 bases from J, with 16 bases between. In germline, CDR1 is SEHNR, CDR2 FQNEAQ (reference sequence). This CDR3 has 17 amino acids. The complete variable domain, with remaining parts taken from reference TRBV7-9 and TRBJ1-6, reads DTGVSQNPRHKITKRGQNVTFRCDPISEHNRLYWYRQTLGQGPEFLTYFQNEAQLEKSRLLSDRFSAERPKGSFSTLEIQRTEQGDSAMYLCASSPVEWVPYNSPLHFGNGTRLTVT.

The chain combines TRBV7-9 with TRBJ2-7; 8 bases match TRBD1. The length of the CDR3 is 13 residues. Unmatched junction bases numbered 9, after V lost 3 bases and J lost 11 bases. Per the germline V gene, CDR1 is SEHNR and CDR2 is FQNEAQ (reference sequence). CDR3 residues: CASSLKGVDREYF. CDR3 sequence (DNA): TGTGCCAGCAGCTTGAAGGGCGTGGACAGGGAGTACTTC. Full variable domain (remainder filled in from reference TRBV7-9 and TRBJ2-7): DTGVSQNPRHKITKRGQNVTFRCDPISEHNRLYWYRQTLGQGPEFLTYFQNEAQLEKSRLLSDRFSAERPKGSFSTLEIQRTEQGDSAMYLCASSLKGVDREYFGPGTRLTVT.

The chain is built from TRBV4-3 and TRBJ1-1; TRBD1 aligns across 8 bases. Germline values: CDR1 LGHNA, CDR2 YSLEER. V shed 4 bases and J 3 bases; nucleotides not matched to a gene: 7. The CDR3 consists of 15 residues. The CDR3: CASSPVTGVDTEAFF. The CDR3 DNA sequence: TGCGCCAGCAGCCCAGTGACAGGGGTGGACACTGAAGCTTTCTTT.

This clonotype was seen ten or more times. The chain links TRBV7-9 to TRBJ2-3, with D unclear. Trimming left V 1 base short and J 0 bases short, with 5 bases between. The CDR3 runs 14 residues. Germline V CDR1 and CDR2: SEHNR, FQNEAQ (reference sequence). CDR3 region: CASSLELSTDTQYF. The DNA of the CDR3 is TGTGCCAGCAGCTTAGAGTTAAGCACAGATACGCAGTATTTT.

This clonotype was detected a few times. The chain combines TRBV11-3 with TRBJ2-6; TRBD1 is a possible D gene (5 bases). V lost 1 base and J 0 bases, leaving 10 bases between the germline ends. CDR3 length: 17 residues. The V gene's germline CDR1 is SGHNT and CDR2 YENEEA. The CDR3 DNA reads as TGTGCCAGCAGCTTAGGTGGCAGGGCCTCTGGGGCCAACGTCCTGACTTTC. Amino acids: CASSLGGRASGANVLTF.

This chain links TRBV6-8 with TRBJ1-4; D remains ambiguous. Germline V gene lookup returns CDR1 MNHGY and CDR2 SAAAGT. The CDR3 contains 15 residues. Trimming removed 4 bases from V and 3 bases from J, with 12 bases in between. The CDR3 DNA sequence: TGTGCCAGCAGTTCGTCGACCGGAGCTAATGAAAAACTGTTTTTT. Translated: CASSSSTGANEKLFF.

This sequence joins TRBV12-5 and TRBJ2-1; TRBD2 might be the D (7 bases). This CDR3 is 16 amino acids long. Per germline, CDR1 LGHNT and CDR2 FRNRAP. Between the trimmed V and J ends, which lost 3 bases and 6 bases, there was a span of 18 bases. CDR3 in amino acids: CASGFFGGLRPNEQFF. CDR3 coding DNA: TGTGCTAGTGGTTTCTTCGGGGGGCTTAGGCCCAATGAGCAGTTCTTC.

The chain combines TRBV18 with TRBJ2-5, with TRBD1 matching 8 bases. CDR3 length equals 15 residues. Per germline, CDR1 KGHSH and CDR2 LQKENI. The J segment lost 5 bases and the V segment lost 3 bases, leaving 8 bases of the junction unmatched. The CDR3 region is CASSPLTGAPETQYF. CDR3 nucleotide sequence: TGTGCCAGCTCACCTCTGACAGGGGCCCCCGAGACCCAGTACTTC.

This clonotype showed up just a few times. The CDR3 region is CASSRDTLAWAKNIQYF. As DNA, the CDR3 is TGTGCCAGCAGTCGGGACACCCTCGCATGGGCCAAAAACATTCAGTACTTC. The chain combines TRBV6-5 with TRBJ2-4, with D perhaps TRBD1 (6 bases). The ends were cut back, 5 bases at V and 1 base at J, with 18 bases in the middle. The V gene's germline CDR1 is MNHEY and CDR2 SVGAGI. The CDR3 has 17 amino acids.

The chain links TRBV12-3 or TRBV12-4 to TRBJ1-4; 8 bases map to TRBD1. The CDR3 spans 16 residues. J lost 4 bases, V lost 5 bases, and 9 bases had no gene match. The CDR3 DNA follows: TGTGCCAGCAGTCCCAGGGGGCAAGGGCTTAATGAAAAACTGTTTTTT. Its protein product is CASSPRGQGLNEKLFF.

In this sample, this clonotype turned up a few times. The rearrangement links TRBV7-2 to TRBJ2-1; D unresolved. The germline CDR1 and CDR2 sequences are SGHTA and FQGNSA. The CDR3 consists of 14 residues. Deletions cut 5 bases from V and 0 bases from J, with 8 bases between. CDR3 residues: CASSLPLSYNEQFF. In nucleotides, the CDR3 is TGTGCCAGCAGCCTCCCTCTCTCCTACAATGAGCAGTTCTTC. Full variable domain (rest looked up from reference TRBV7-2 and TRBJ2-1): GAGVSQSPSNKVTEKGKDVELRCDPISGHTALYWYRQSLGQGLEFLIYFQGNSAPDKSGLPSDRFSAERTGGSVSTLTIQRTQQEDSAVYLCASSLPLSYNEQFFGPGTRLTVL.

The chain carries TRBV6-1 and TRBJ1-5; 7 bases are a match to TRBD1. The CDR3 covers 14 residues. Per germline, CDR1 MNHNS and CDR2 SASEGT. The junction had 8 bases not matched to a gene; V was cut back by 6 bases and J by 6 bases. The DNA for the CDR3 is TGTGCCAGCAGCACTACAGGGGTCCCTCAGCCCCAGCATTTT. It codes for CASSTTGVPQPQHF.

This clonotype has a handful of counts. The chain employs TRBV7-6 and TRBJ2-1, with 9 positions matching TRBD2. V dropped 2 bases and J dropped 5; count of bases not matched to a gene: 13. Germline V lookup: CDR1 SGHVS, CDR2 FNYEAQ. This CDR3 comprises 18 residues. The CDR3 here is CASSLPGGTSPNNNEQFF. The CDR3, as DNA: TGTGCCAGCAGCTTACCCGGGGGGACTAGCCCAAACAACAATGAGCAGTTCTTC.

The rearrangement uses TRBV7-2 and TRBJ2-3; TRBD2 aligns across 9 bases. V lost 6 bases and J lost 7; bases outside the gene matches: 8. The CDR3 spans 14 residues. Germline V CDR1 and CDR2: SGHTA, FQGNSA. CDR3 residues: CASRLPGTSYTQYF. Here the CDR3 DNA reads TGTGCCAGCAGGCTCCCCGGGACTAGCTATACGCAGTATTTT.

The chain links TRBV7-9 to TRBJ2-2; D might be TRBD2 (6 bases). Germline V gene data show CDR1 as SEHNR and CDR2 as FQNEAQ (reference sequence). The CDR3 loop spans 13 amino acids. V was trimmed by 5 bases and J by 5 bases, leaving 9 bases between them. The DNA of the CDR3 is TGTGCCAGCAGCGATGGGAGGACCGGGGAGCTGTTTTTT. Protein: CASSDGRTGELFF.

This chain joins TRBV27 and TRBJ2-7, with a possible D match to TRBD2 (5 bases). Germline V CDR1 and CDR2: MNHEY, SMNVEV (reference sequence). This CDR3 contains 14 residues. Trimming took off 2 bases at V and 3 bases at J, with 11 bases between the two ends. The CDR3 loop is CASSLGGWDYEQYF. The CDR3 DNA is TGTGCCAGCAGTTTAGGAGGCTGGGACTACGAGCAGTACTTC.